Included here is one T cell receptor (beta chain) sequence, with context. The source of the sample is a study of blood T cell repertoires in COVID-19. The wider study: The study drew acute and convalescent COVID-19 samples from the United States, Italy and Spain. Sources were T cells, B-cell-depleted T cells, or PBMCs; the material itself was cDNA or gDNA.

Original processing notes: By means of reference gene primer amplification, nucleated cell counts were estimated. Produced via immunoSEQ multiplex PCR; TCRdb's table is partial and in-frame only. V and J calls and clone size are given by that table; D and trimming were obtained from the DNA. Here the sample spans roughly 140,000 clones, about 90% being singletons. V was pared by 4 bases and J by 2 bases, with 4 bases of the junction left unmatched. Germline V CDR1 and CDR2: SNHLY, FYNNEI. This CDR3 is 14 amino acids long. The origin of this receptor is a woman of 80 years or more with acute or convalescent COVID-19. The rearrangement joins TRBV2 to TRBJ2-7; 8 nucleotides match TRBD1. Material for sequencing was peripheral blood. CDR3 nucleotides: TGTGCCAGCAGTGGACAGGGGATGACCTACGAGCAGTACTTC. Protein product: CASSGQGMTYEQYF.